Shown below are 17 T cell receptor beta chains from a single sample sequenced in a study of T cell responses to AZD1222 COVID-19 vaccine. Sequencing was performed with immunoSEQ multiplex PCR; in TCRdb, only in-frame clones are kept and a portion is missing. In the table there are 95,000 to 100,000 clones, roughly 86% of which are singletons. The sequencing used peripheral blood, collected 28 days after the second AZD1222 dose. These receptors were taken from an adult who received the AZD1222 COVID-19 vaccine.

The CDR3 reads CASSLEAVLRRVRGYNEQFF. The CDR3 DNA reads as TGTGCCAGCAGCTTAGAGGCCGTTCTTCGAAGGGTGAGGGGCTACAATGAGCAGTTCTTC. The chain links TRBV7-8 to TRBJ2-1; D could derive from TRBD1 or TRBD2 (5 bases each). Germline values: CDR1 SGHVS, CDR2 FQNEAQ. V lost 1 base and J 3 bases, leaving 25 bases between the germline ends. This CDR3 has 20 amino acids.

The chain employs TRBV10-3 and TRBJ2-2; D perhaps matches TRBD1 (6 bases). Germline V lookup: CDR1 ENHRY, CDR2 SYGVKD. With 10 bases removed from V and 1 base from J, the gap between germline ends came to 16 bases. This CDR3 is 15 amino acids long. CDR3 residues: CATAQGPENTGELFF. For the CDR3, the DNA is TGTGCCACAGCACAGGGACCAGAGAACACCGGGGAGCTGTTTTTT.

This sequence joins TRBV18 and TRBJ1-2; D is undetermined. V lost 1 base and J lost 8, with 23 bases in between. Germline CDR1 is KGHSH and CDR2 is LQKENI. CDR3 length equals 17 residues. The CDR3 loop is CASSPLEIAESPEGYTF. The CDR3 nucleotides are TGTGCCAGCTCACCACTTGAAATCGCAGAATCACCGGAAGGCTACACCTTC.

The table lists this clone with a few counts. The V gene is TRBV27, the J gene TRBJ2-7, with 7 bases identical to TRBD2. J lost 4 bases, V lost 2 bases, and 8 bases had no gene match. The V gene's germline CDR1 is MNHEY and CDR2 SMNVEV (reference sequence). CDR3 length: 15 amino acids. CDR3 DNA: TGTGCCAGCAGTTTAATCCAGGGCGGGAGATACGAGCAGTACTTC. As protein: CASSLIQGGRYEQYF.

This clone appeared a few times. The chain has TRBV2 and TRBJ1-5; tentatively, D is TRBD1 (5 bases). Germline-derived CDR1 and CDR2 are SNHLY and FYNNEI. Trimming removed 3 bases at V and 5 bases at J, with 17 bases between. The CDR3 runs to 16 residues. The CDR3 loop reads CASSDGAGAVYQPQHF. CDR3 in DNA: TGTGCCAGCAGTGATGGGGCAGGTGCGGTGTATCAGCCCCAGCATTTT. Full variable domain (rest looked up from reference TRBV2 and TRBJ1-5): EPEVTQTPSHQVTQMGQEVILRCVPISNHLYFYWYRQILGQKVEFLVSFYNNEISEKSEIFDDQFSVERPDGSNFTLKIRSTKLEDSAMYFCASSDGAGAVYQPQHFGDGTRLSIL.

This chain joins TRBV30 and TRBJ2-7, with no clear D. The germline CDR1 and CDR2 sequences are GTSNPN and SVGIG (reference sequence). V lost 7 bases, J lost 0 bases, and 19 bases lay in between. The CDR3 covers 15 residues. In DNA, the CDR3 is TGTGCCTCCCGCCCACGCGAAGGTTTCTCCTACGAGCAGTACTTC. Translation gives CASRPREGFSYEQYF.

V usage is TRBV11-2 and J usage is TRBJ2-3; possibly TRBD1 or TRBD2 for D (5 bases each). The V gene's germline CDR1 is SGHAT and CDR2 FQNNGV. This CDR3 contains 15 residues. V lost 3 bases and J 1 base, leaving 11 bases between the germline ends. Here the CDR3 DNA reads TGTGCCAGCAGCTTGAGGGGTGTTGGCACAGATACGCAGTATTTT. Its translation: CASSLRGVGTDTQYF.

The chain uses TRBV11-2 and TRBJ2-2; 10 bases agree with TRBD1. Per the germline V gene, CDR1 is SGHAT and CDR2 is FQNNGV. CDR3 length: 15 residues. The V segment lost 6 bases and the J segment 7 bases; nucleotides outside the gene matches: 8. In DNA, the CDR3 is TGTGCCAGCAGTCGACAGGGGGCGCGGGACGGGGAGCTGTTTTTT. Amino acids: CASSRQGARDGELFF.

The CDR3 nucleotides are TGCGCCAGCAGTGAGTCCGGGACTTTATCCTACGAGCAGTACTTC. Its translation: CASSESGTLSYEQYF. This sequence joins TRBV10-1 and TRBJ2-7; D possibly corresponds to TRBD2 (6 bases). Germline-derived CDR1 and CDR2 are WNHNN and SYGVQD (reference sequence). Trimming took 0 bases from V and 1 from J, leaving 10 bases between them. This CDR3 comprises 15 residues.

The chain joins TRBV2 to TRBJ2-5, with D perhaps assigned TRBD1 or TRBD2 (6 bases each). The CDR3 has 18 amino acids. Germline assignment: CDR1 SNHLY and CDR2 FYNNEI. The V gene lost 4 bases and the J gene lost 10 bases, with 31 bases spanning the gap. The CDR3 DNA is TGTGCCAGCAGTGTCCGGGGGCAGGGGCCCGGAGGTGGTGGGAACCAGTACTTC. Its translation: CASSVRGQGPGGGGNQYF.

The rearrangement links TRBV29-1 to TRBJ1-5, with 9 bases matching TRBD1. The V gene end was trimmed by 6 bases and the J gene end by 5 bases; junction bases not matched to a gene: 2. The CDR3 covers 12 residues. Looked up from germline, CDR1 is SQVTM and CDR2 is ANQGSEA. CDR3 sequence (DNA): TGCAGCGTGAGGGACAGGGATCAGCCCCAGCATTTT. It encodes CSVRDRDQPQHF.

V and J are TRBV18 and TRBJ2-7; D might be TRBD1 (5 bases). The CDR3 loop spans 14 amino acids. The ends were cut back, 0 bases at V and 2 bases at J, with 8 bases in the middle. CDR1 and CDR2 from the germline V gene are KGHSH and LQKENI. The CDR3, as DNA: TGTGCCAGCTCACCACCGCTCAGGGCCTACGAGCAGTACTTC. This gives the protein CASSPPLRAYEQYF.

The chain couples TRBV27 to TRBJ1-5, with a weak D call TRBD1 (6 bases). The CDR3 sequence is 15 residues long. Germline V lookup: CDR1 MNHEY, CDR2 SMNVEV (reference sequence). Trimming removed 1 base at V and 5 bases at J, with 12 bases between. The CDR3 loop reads CASSLLGTRDQPQHF. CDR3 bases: TGTGCCAGCAGTTTATTGGGGACAAGGGATCAGCCCCAGCATTTT.

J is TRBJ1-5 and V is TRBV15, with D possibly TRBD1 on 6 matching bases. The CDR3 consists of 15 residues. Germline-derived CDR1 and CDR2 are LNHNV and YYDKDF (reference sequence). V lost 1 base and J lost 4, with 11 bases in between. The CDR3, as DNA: TGTGCCACCAGCAGAGTCAGCAGGGGAAATCAGCCCCAGCATTTT. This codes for CATSRVSRGNQPQHF.

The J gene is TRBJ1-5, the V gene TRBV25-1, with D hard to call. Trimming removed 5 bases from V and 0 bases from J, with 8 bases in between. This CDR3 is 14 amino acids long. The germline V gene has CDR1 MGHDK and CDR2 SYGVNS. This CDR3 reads CASSSGISNQPQHF. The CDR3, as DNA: TGTGCCAGCAGTTCGGGGATTAGCAATCAGCCCCAGCATTTT.

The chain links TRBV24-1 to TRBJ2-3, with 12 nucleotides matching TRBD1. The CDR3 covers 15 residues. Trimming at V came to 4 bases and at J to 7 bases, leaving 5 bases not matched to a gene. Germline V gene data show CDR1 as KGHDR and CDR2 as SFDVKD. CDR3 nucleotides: TGTGCCACCAGTGAACCGGGACAGGGGGCGAATACGCAGTATTTT. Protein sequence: CATSEPGQGANTQYF.

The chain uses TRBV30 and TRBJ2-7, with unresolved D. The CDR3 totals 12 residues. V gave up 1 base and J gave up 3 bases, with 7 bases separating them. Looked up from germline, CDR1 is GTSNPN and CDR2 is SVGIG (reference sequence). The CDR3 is CAWSDRLYEQYF. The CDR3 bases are TGTGCCTGGAGTGACAGACTCTACGAGCAGTACTTC. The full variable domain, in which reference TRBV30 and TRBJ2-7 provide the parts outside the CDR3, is SQTIHQWPATLVQPVGSPLSLECTVEGTSNPNLYWYRQAAGRGLQLLFYSVGIGQISSEVPQNLSASRPQDRQFILSSKKLLLSDSGFYLCAWSDRLYEQYFGPGTRLTVT.